The next 26 T cell receptor beta chains were all read from a single sample in a study of cytomegalovirus exposure and HLA in healthy donors. PCR amplification relied on 60 Vbeta primers (plus 13 Jbeta primers). Method: immunoSEQ multiplex PCR; TCRdb's copy keeps in-frame clones and lacks some. The sample lists over 120,000 clones, approximately 78% occurring once. Input material: PBMCs. These receptors came from a woman under 30 in good health and CMV-seropositive.

CDR3 coding DNA: TGTGCCAGCAGTTCTCTCGGGGGTGGTGGCTACACCTTC. Encoded protein: CASSSLGGGGYTF. The rearrangement joins TRBV27 to TRBJ1-2; TRBD1 is a possible D gene (5 bases). This CDR3 region has 13 residues. The V gene lost 4 bases and the J gene lost 7 bases, with 13 bases spanning the gap. Germline CDR1 MNHEY, CDR2 SMNVEV (reference sequence).

J is TRBJ1-1 and V is TRBV6-1, with 7 bases identical to TRBD1. There are 16 residues in the CDR3. V was pared by 4 bases and J by 3 bases, with 11 bases of the junction left unmatched. Germline CDR1 reads MNHNS; CDR2 reads SASEGT. The CDR3 DNA follows: TGTGCCAGCAGTGTCGGCATAGTGACAGGGTACACTGAAGCTTTCTTT. Its translation: CASSVGIVTGYTEAFF.

This clone was picked up a small number of times. This chain uses TRBV7-9 with TRBJ2-1; tentative D call: TRBD1 (7 bases). CDR3 length equals 12 residues. Per the germline V gene, CDR1 is SEHNR and CDR2 is FQNEAQ (reference sequence). V lost 9 bases and J lost 6, with 12 bases in between. Here the CDR3 reads CASAGGFNEQFF. In DNA form, the CDR3 reads TGTGCCAGTGCAGGGGGGTTCAATGAGCAGTTCTTC. Full variable domain (rest looked up from reference TRBV7-9 and TRBJ2-1): DTGVSQNPRHKITKRGQNVTFRCDPISEHNRLYWYRQTLGQGPEFLTYFQNEAQLEKSRLLSDRFSAERPKGSFSTLEIQRTEQGDSAMYLCASAGGFNEQFFGPGTRLTVL.

The chain recombines TRBV7-8 with TRBJ1-3; D is unclear. Deletions cut 1 base from V and 12 bases from J, with 16 bases between. The CDR3 covers 14 residues. Germline CDR1 and CDR2: SGHVS and FQNEAQ. The CDR3 coding sequence is TGTGCCAGCAGCTTAGGTACGGGATTCGTTTTCATATATTTT. Protein: CASSLGTGFVFIYF.

This clone was seen once. The CDR3 region is CASSSRGPSSYEQYF. Here the CDR3 DNA reads TGCGCCAGCAGCAGCAGGGGGCCCTCCTCCTACGAGCAGTACTTC. J is TRBJ2-7 and V is TRBV5-1, with 8 nucleotides matching TRBD1. The CDR3 is made up of 15 amino acids. The V segment lost 4 bases and the J segment 0 bases; nucleotides outside the gene matches: 6. The germline gives CDR1 SGHRS, CDR2 YFSETQ.

This sequence joins TRBV5-1 and TRBJ1-2; 7 nucleotides match TRBD1. CDR1 and CDR2 (germline): SGHRS, YFSETQ. The CDR3 runs 15 residues. The ends lost 0 bases at V and 4 bases at J; junction bases unmatched: 6. CDR3 sequence (DNA): TGCGCCAGCAGCTTGGCGGGAGACAGGGCCTATGGCTACACCTTC. Translation gives CASSLAGDRAYGYTF.

The chain links TRBV5-1 to TRBJ2-7; the D gene is possibly TRBD1 (6 bases). Germline V gene sequence: CDR1 SGHRS, CDR2 YFSETQ. The V and J ends lost 4 bases and 5 bases respectively, with 13 bases between them. This CDR3 has 13 amino acids. CDR3 sequence reads: CASSVDRINEQYF. CDR3 nucleotide sequence: TGCGCCAGCAGCGTTGACAGGATTAACGAGCAGTACTTC.

The gene calls are TRBV18 and TRBJ1-6, with TRBD1 matching over 7 bases. CDR3 size: 20 residues. Germline lookup yields CDR1 KGHSH and CDR2 LQKENI. Germline trimming cut 3 bases from V and 7 bases from J; bases unmatched to any gene: 21. Here the CDR3 reads CASSPRPTGLEVFYNSPLHF. The CDR3 nucleotides are TGTGCCAGCTCACCTAGACCGACAGGGTTAGAAGTCTTTTACAATTCACCCCTCCACTTT. Full variable domain (remainder filled in from reference TRBV18 and TRBJ1-6): NAGVMQNPRHLVRRRGQEARLRCSPMKGHSHVYWYRQLPEEGLKFMVYLQKENIIDESGMPKERFSAEFPKEGPSILRIQQVVRGDSAAYFCASSPRPTGLEVFYNSPLHFGNGTRLTVT.

The V call is TRBV7-2, the J call TRBJ2-1; D possibly corresponds to TRBD2 (6 bases). Germline V gene data show CDR1 as SGHTA and CDR2 as FQGNSA. V was pared by 4 bases and J by 1 base, with 14 bases between. This CDR3 comprises 16 residues. The CDR3 sequence: CASSSRVGLSYNEQFF. CDR3 nucleotides: TGTGCCAGCAGCTCCCGAGTCGGACTATCCTACAATGAGCAGTTCTTC.

Written as DNA, the CDR3 is TGCGCCAGCAGCCCCCAGGGGGCGCGGAGCACAGATACGCAGTATTTT. Encoded protein: CASSPQGARSTDTQYF. The V gene is TRBV5-1, the J gene TRBJ2-3; TRBD1 aligns across 8 bases. J gave up 0 bases and V 4 bases, and 7 bases lay outside the gene matches. Germline lookup yields CDR1 SGHRS and CDR2 YFSETQ. This CDR3 is built from 16 residues.

The rearrangement uses TRBV14 and TRBJ2-5; possible D gene TRBD1, 5 bases. Germline V gives CDR1 SGHDN, CDR2 FVKESK. CDR3 length: 14 residues. V was cut by 1 base and J by 1 base, with 7 bases left in between. This CDR3 is CASSQAGLQETQYF. The CDR3 region has the DNA TGTGCCAGCAGCCAAGCAGGGCTCCAAGAGACCCAGTACTTC. Full variable domain (remainder filled in from reference TRBV14 and TRBJ2-5): EAGVTQFPSHSVIEKGQTVTLRCDPISGHDNLYWYRRVMGKEIKFLLHFVKESKQDESGMPNNRFLAERTGGTYSTLKVQPAELEDSGVYFCASSQAGLQETQYFGPGTRLLVL.

The DNA for the CDR3 is TGTGCCAGCAGCCAAGACTACCTCACGGGACTAGCAAGCACAGATACGCAGTATTTT. Amino acids: CASSQDYLTGLASTDTQYF. The chain links TRBV4-2 to TRBJ2-3, with TRBD2 matching 9 bases. Trimming cost V 0 bases and J 0 bases; bases outside gene matches: 10. Per germline, CDR1 LGHNA and CDR2 YNFKEQ. The CDR3 runs to 19 residues.

J is TRBJ2-3 and V is TRBV5-4; a weak D match, TRBD1 (6 bases). Germline V gene sequence: CDR1 SGHNT, CDR2 YYREEE (reference sequence). The ends were cut back, 2 bases at V and 6 bases at J, with 10 bases in the middle. The CDR3 sequence is 13 residues long. The DNA of the CDR3 is TGTGCCAGCAGCTTACTAGGGGGTGATACGCAGTATTTT. Amino acid sequence: CASSLLGGDTQYF.

The rearrangement uses TRBV7-6 and TRBJ1-5, with 7 bases aligning to TRBD1. Germline values: CDR1 SGHVS, CDR2 FNYEAQ. CDR3 length: 15 amino acids. J was trimmed by 0 bases and V by 5 bases; bases with no gene match: 4. The chain's CDR3 is CASSGGTDSNQPQHF. The CDR3 region has the DNA TGTGCCAGCAGCGGTGGGACAGATAGCAATCAGCCCCAGCATTTT.

This chain's CDR3 is CASIRTGGTEAFF. In DNA form, the CDR3 reads TGCGCCAGCATAAGGACAGGGGGCACTGAAGCTTTCTTT. The V gene is TRBV5-1, the J gene TRBJ1-1, with 10 bases matching TRBD1. Germline CDR1 is SGHRS and CDR2 is YFSETQ. V gave up 6 bases and J gave up 4 bases; unmatched junction bases: 3. This CDR3 spans 13 amino acids.

J is TRBJ2-5 and V is TRBV27, with D perhaps matching TRBD2 (6 bases). V shed 3 bases and J shed 5 bases, with 16 bases lying between them. CDR3 length equals 15 residues. Germline V gene lookup returns CDR1 MNHEY and CDR2 SMNVEV (reference sequence). The CDR3 bases are TGTGCCAGCAGTTTGCGGGGACCACCGAAGGAGACCCAGTACTTC. It encodes CASSLRGPPKETQYF.

Of note for this clone: Other DNA sequences in the same sample also yield this CDR3. CDR3 protein: CASSLVPSGGRGTGELFF. The CDR3 nucleotides read TGCGCCAGCAGCTTGGTCCCTAGCGGGGGCCGCGGCACCGGGGAGCTGTTTTTT. The chain uses TRBV5-1 and TRBJ2-2, with 10 bases lining up with TRBD2. V lost 0 bases and J lost 4; bases outside the gene matches: 9. The germline V gene has CDR1 SGHRS and CDR2 YFSETQ. The CDR3 extends over 18 amino acids.

The rearrangement links TRBV7-2 to TRBJ2-5; 8 bases map to TRBD1. Germline V gene data show CDR1 as SGHTA and CDR2 as FQGNSA. V was pared by 5 bases and J by 4 bases, with 6 bases of the junction left unmatched. The CDR3 sequence is 14 residues long. This CDR3 is CASSTGQGAETQYF. The CDR3 DNA sequence: TGTGCCAGCAGCACCGGACAGGGTGCAGAGACCCAGTACTTC.

This chain links TRBV5-1 with TRBJ2-1, with TRBD1 matching 10 bases. Looked up from germline, CDR1 is SGHRS and CDR2 is YFSETQ. There are 16 residues in the CDR3. The V and J ends lost 0 bases and 7 bases, in that order; junction bases with no gene match: 7. The CDR3 bases are TGCGCCAGCAGCTTGGTAGCTAGGACAGGGGGTAATGAGCAGTTCTTC. It specifies CASSLVARTGGNEQFF.

The CDR3 region is CASSIMGANYGYTF. The CDR3 nucleotides read TGTGCCAGTAGTATCATGGGGGCGAACTATGGCTACACCTTC. V is TRBV19 and J is TRBJ1-2, with D perhaps matching TRBD1 (6 bases). V lost 3 bases and J lost 2, with 10 bases in between. The CDR3 sequence is 14 residues long. CDR1 LNHDA and CDR2 SQIVND come from the germline V gene (reference sequence).

The CDR3 coding sequence is TGTGCCAGCAGCTCCCCCACAGGGGGCACAGATACGCAGTATTTT. This gives the protein CASSSPTGGTDTQYF. The chain links TRBV5-5 to TRBJ2-3; 7 positions match TRBD1. Looked up from germline, CDR1 is SGHKS and CDR2 is YYEKEE (reference sequence). The CDR3 covers 15 residues. V shed 3 bases and J 1 base; nucleotides not matched to a gene: 5.

V is TRBV18 and J is TRBJ1-1; D perhaps matches TRBD1 (5 bases). The CDR3 is made up of 15 amino acids. V shed 5 bases and J shed 3 bases, with 16 bases lying between them. The V gene's germline CDR1 is KGHSH and CDR2 LQKENI. The CDR3 protein is CASSSSPGGDTEAFF. In DNA form, the CDR3 reads TGTGCCAGCTCATCATCTCCCGGGGGGGACACTGAAGCTTTCTTT.

V gene TRBV5-4 combines with J gene TRBJ1-2; 8 nucleotides agree with TRBD1. Per the germline V gene, CDR1 is SGHNT and CDR2 is YYREEE (reference sequence). The V and J ends lost 7 bases and 2 bases, in that order; junction bases with no gene match: 10. The CDR3 contains 15 residues. CDR3 in DNA: TGTGCCAGCGCCACAGACAGGGGCGGGAACTATGGCTACACCTTC. Protein: CASATDRGGNYGYTF.

This clone was found a few times. The gene calls are TRBV27 and TRBJ2-1; no clear D gene. The length of the CDR3 is 16 residues. V was pared by 0 bases and J by 0 bases, with 9 bases between. Germline V gives CDR1 MNHEY, CDR2 SMNVEV (reference sequence). DNA of the CDR3: TGTGCCAGCAGTTTATCCGTACAGAGCTCCTACAATGAGCAGTTCTTC. This gives the protein CASSLSVQSSYNEQFF.

This clone was detected only once. V is TRBV7-9 and J is TRBJ1-2; the match to TRBD1 covers 9 bases. Germline loops: CDR1 SEHNR, CDR2 FQNEAQ (reference sequence). V was clipped by 6 bases and J by 6 bases; unmatched bases: 8. This CDR3 comprises 14 residues. The CDR3 DNA reads as TGTGCCAGCAGTAACACAGGGGGCGCGAATGGCTACACCTTC. Amino acids: CASSNTGGANGYTF.

The chain combines TRBV30 with TRBJ2-7, with D possibly matching TRBD1 (5 bases). Trimming removed 4 bases from V and 3 bases from J, with 7 bases in between. Germline CDR1 reads GTSNPN; CDR2 reads SVGIG (reference sequence). The CDR3 runs to 11 residues. DNA for the CDR3: TGTGCCTGGACCCAGGGCTACGAGCAGTACTTC. As protein: CAWTQGYEQYF.